The 15 T cell receptor beta chains given below trace back to one sample, sequenced in a study of T cells after posttransplantation cyclophosphamide. Method: immunoSEQ multiplex PCR; TCRdb's copy keeps in-frame clones and lacks some. The data contain around 9,400 clones, roughly 90% of them seen just once; the ten biggest clones take up 4.2%. Controls had myeloablative marrow grafts with methotrexate and calcineurin inhibitor, sampled at 1 year. This sample comprised PBMCs, obtained around 450 days after allogeneic stem cell transplant with calcineurin inhibitor and methotrexate. The receptors were sampled from a male patient between 45 and 59 years old who received an allogeneic stem cell transplant from an unrelated donor, was CMV-positive, and had chronic GVHD only. A subset of T cells may come from the graft donor.

The chain is built from TRBV27 and TRBJ2-1, with D perhaps matching TRBD1 (7 bases). The CDR3 is 16 residues long. With 2 bases removed from V and 9 bases from J, the gap between germline ends came to 20 bases. CDR1 MNHEY and CDR2 SMNVEV come from the germline V gene (reference sequence). Here the CDR3 reads CASSLKGGTAWSEQFF. DNA of the CDR3: TGTGCCAGCAGTTTAAAGGGCGGGACAGCCTGGAGTGAGCAGTTCTTC.

The chain is built from TRBV4-1 and TRBJ2-5, with 13 bases lining up with TRBD2. The CDR3 covers 17 residues. J lost 0 bases, V lost 6 bases, and 7 bases had no gene match. Germline CDR1 is MGHRA and CDR2 is YSYEKL. The CDR3 is CASSPGTSGTYQETQYF. The CDR3 DNA reads TGCGCCAGCAGTCCCGGGACTAGCGGGACGTACCAAGAGACCCAGTACTTC.

The V call is TRBV5-3, the J call TRBJ2-1; 11 nucleotides line up with TRBD2. TRBV5-3 is known as an ORF, though its function is uncertain. The CDR3 has 14 residues. After removal of 1 base from V and 11 bases from J, the junction contained 5 bases not matched to a gene. CDR3 nucleotide sequence: TGTGCCAGAAGCTTGAAAAGGACTAGCGGGCAGCAGTTCTTC. This encodes CARSLKRTSGQQFF.

The chain has TRBV2 and TRBJ2-1; TRBD2 matches 10 bases. V lost 10 bases and J lost 8; bases outside the gene matches: 11. CDR3 size: 14 residues. CDR1 SNHLY and CDR2 FYNNEI come from the germline V gene. Here the CDR3 reads CAIVPASGGDEQFF. DNA of the CDR3: TGTGCCATCGTGCCGGCTAGCGGGGGTGATGAGCAGTTCTTC.

This chain links TRBV19 with TRBJ2-5; 12 nucleotides align to TRBD1. The CDR3 totals 16 residues. The trim removed 5 bases at V and 3 bases at J, leaving 7 bases unmatched. Germline CDR1 and CDR2: LNHDA and SQIVND (reference sequence). The CDR3 bases are TGTGCCAGTAGTGCCTGGGACAGGGGGCACGAAGAGACCCAGTACTTC. Its protein is CASSAWDRGHEETQYF.

This clone was seen just once. V gene TRBV19 combines with J gene TRBJ2-2; the D gene is possibly TRBD1 (7 bases). The CDR3 has 18 residues. Germline values: CDR1 LNHDA, CDR2 SQIVND (reference sequence). V dropped 5 bases and J dropped 3 bases, with 22 bases sitting between them. The CDR3 loop is CASSPSTGTLAYTGELFF. The CDR3 DNA reads as TGTGCCAGTAGTCCCTCGACAGGGACACTAGCATACACCGGGGAGCTGTTTTTT.

The rearrangement uses TRBV2 and TRBJ1-1; maybe TRBD1 (6 bases). V lost 4 bases and J 1 base, leaving 13 bases between the germline ends. Looked up from germline, CDR1 is SNHLY and CDR2 is FYNNEI. The CDR3 loop spans 15 amino acids. CDR3 in amino acids: CASSALGDKNTEAFF. CDR3 DNA sequence: TGTGCCAGCAGTGCCCTTGGGGACAAGAACACTGAAGCTTTCTTT.

V gene TRBV5-4 combines with J gene TRBJ2-7; TRBD2 matches at 7 bases. Germline CDR1 is SGHNT and CDR2 is YYREEE (reference sequence). There are 15 residues in the CDR3. The ends lost 4 bases at V and 3 bases at J; junction bases unmatched: 10. The CDR3 nucleotides read TGTGCCAGCAGCAAAAGCGGGAAGACCGACTACGAGCAGTACTTC. This gives the protein CASSKSGKTDYEQYF.

This clone was detected once. The V gene is TRBV19, the J gene TRBJ1-6; the match to TRBD1 covers 9 bases. J gave up 9 bases and V 5 bases, and 5 bases lay outside the gene matches. The CDR3 totals 14 residues. Per germline, CDR1 LNHDA and CDR2 SQIVND (reference sequence). CDR3 amino acids: CASSPDRGSSPLHF. The CDR3 DNA sequence: TGTGCCAGTAGTCCGGACAGGGGAAGTTCACCCCTCCACTTT.

This chain joins TRBV2 and TRBJ2-3; 7 bases map to TRBD1. V was clipped by 9 bases and J by 4 bases; unmatched bases: 1. This CDR3 region has 11 residues. The germline CDR1 and CDR2 sequences are SNHLY and FYNNEI. In DNA form, the CDR3 reads TGTGCCAGAGGGACAGCAGATACGCAGTATTTT. It specifies CARGTADTQYF.

The CDR3 loop is CASRNTHNYGYTF. CDR3 in DNA: TGTGCCAGCAGAAACACGCATAACTATGGCTACACCTTC. V gene TRBV28 combines with J gene TRBJ1-2; D unresolved. This CDR3 contains 13 residues. V was pared by 6 bases and J by 1 base, with 9 bases between. Germline V gene lookup returns CDR1 MDHEN and CDR2 SYDVKM.

The gene calls are TRBV28 and TRBJ2-3; 7 bases fit TRBD2. The CDR3 runs to 16 residues. Germline-derived CDR1 and CDR2 are MDHEN and SYDVKM. With V trimmed by 5 bases and J by 2 bases, 10 bases remained unmatched. CDR3: CASSPRASGLTDTQYF. DNA of the CDR3: TGTGCCAGCAGTCCTCGGGCTAGCGGCCTCACAGATACGCAGTATTTT.

The genes are TRBV27 and TRBJ2-3, with 10 bases matching TRBD2. Germline V CDR1 and CDR2: MNHEY, SMNVEV (reference sequence). The V and J ends lost 7 bases and 0 bases, in that order; junction bases with no gene match: 10. The CDR3 is made up of 17 amino acids. The CDR3 nucleotides read TGTGCCAGCACGGCCGGGACTAGCGTCACTAGCACAGATACGCAGTATTTT. Encoded protein: CASTAGTSVTSTDTQYF.

The genes are TRBV7-2 and TRBJ1-2; D gene unclear. V gave up 2 bases and J gave up 8 bases, with 15 bases separating them. Germline assignment: CDR1 SGHTA and CDR2 FQGNSA. The CDR3 is 14 residues long. CDR3 loop: CASSLSAGWQGYTF. The DNA for the CDR3 is TGTGCCAGCAGCTTATCCGCAGGCTGGCAAGGCTACACCTTC. Together with reference TRBV7-2 and TRBJ1-2, the CDR3 gives the full variable domain: GAGVSQSPSNKVTEKGKDVELRCDPISGHTALYWYRQSLGQGLEFLIYFQGNSAPDKSGLPSDRFSAERTGGSVSTLTIQRTQQEDSAVYLCASSLSAGWQGYTFGSGTRLTVV.

The chain joins TRBV15 to TRBJ2-1; TRBD2 aligns across 13 bases. The junction had 9 bases not matched to a gene; V was cut back by 6 bases and J by 7 bases. CDR3 length equals 16 residues. Germline V gene lookup returns CDR1 LNHNV and CDR2 YYDKDF (reference sequence). CDR3 sequence (DNA): TGTGCCACCAGAGACCCGACTAGCGGGGGGAGTAATGAGCAGTTCTTC. Its translation: CATRDPTSGGSNEQFF.